This T cell receptor (beta chain) was captured in a study of Ad26.COV2.S vaccination and SARS-CoV-2 variants. Study-level background: Administration of Ad26.COV2.S was intramuscular, either once or twice 56 days apart.

As for treatment: around 19 received Ad26.COV2.S at low or high dose, single or two shots; about 5 received placebo; per-sample allocation not given. The samples were gathered on day 63 after the first injection of vaccine or placebo. This clone was counted a single time. V was clipped by 11 bases and J by 2 bases; unmatched bases: 8. Germline V gene data show CDR1 as LNHDA and CDR2 as SQIVND (reference sequence). The CDR3 totals 13 residues. Sequencing used immunoSEQ multiplex PCR; TCRdb keeps in-frame clones, though not all of them. The sample lists fewer than 400,000 clones, 86% seen once, with 1.5% to 2% in the top ten.

The clonotype was recovered from a person between 18 and 65 years old who received the Ad26.COV2.S COVID-19 vaccine or a placebo. The sequencing used peripheral blood, collected in a trial of Ad26.COV2.S vaccine versus placebo. The chain is built from TRBV19 and TRBJ1-1, with TRBD1 matching over 7 bases. The CDR3 DNA reads as TGTGCCGCACACAGGGGTGGTAACACTGAAGCTTTCTTT. Translating gives CAAHRGGNTEAFF.